Below, 15 T cell receptor beta chains from the same sample are listed, as sequenced in a study of cytomegalovirus exposure and HLA in healthy donors. Amplification used 60 Vbeta primers and 13 Jbeta primers. Repertoires were generated with immunoSEQ multiplex PCR, while TCRdb's copy carries only in-frame clones and drops some. This sample has fewer than 200,000 clones, with about 82% found just once. Specimen: PBMCs. These receptors all come from a female donor in good health and CMV-seronegative.

The chain links TRBV9 to TRBJ2-3, with 9 positions matching TRBD2. The trim removed 0 bases at V and 2 bases at J, leaving 4 bases unmatched. CDR3 size: 16 residues. Germline lookup yields CDR1 SGDLS and CDR2 YYNGEE. As DNA, the CDR3 is TGTGCCAGCAGCGTAGAGGCGGGGGGGTACACAGATACGCAGTATTTT. Translating it yields CASSVEAGGYTDTQYF.

The chain uses TRBV6-6 and TRBJ2-2; perhaps TRBD2 as D (5 bases). Trimming stripped 7 bases from V and 2 bases from J, with 14 bases between. The germline CDR1 and CDR2 sequences are MNHNY and SVGAGI (reference sequence). The CDR3 has 15 amino acids. The DNA of the CDR3 is TGTGCCAGCAACCCCATTAGCGTAAACACCGGGGAGCTGTTTTTT. The encoded protein is CASNPISVNTGELFF.

This chain uses TRBV7-9 with TRBJ2-7; 10 nucleotides match TRBD2. With 5 bases clipped from V and 6 bases from J, the junction kept 13 bases outside the gene matches. Per germline, CDR1 SEHNR and CDR2 FQNEAQ (reference sequence). The CDR3 contains 16 residues. The CDR3 bases are TGTGCCAGCAGCCCGATAGCGGGAGGCCTCGTTGCCGAGCAGTACTTC. Encoded protein: CASSPIAGGLVAEQYF.

This chain links TRBV7-2 with TRBJ2-5, with 8 bases lining up with TRBD1. CDR1 is SGHTA, CDR2 FQGNSA, per germline. V was pared by 5 bases and J by 4 bases, with 9 bases of the junction left unmatched. The CDR3 covers 15 residues. Written as DNA, the CDR3 is TGTGCCAGCAGCCGAACCGGGGGACAGGCAGAGACCCAGTACTTC. This encodes CASSRTGGQAETQYF. Full variable domain (missing parts from reference TRBV7-2 and TRBJ2-5): GAGVSQSPSNKVTEKGKDVELRCDPISGHTALYWYRQSLGQGLEFLIYFQGNSAPDKSGLPSDRFSAERTGGSVSTLTIQRTQQEDSAVYLCASSRTGGQAETQYFGPGTRLLVL.

This clone has more than one count but fewer than ten. V is TRBV7-9 and J is TRBJ1-1; a weak D match, TRBD1 (5 bases). Germline values: CDR1 SEHNR, CDR2 FQNEAQ (reference sequence). Between the trimmed V and J ends, which lost 11 bases and 3 bases, there was a span of 13 bases. CDR3 length equals 12 residues. The CDR3 nucleotides read TGTGCCTACGGGGGATGGGACACTGAAGCTTTCTTT. This encodes CAYGGWDTEAFF.

J is TRBJ2-3 and V is TRBV6-6; TRBD2 is a possible D gene (7 bases). The CDR3 spans 16 residues. CDR1 and CDR2 from the germline V gene are MNHNY and SVGAGI (reference sequence). V was shortened by 0 bases and J by 4 bases, with 14 bases between the two germline ends. For the CDR3, the DNA is TGTGCCAGCAGTTACTCGAAGGGGGAGGGGGCAGATACGCAGTATTTT. Translated, it gives CASSYSKGEGADTQYF.

This sequence joins TRBV30 and TRBJ1-1; D may be TRBD1 (5 bases). Trimming cost V 7 bases and J 5 bases, with 17 bases left between them. CDR3 length equals 13 residues. Looked up from germline, CDR1 is GTSNPN and CDR2 is SVGIG (reference sequence). The CDR3 loop reads CALSGTTGTEAFF. CDR3 nucleotides: TGTGCCTTGTCGGGGACTACGGGGACTGAAGCTTTCTTT.

The gene calls are TRBV5-1 and TRBJ2-2; TRBD1 agrees at 7 bases. The V gene end was trimmed by 4 bases and the J gene end by 1 base; junction bases not matched to a gene: 4. The CDR3 consists of 15 residues. In germline, CDR1 is SGHRS, CDR2 YFSETQ. CDR3 nucleotide sequence: TGCGCCAGCAGCATAGGACAGGTGAACACCGGGGAGCTGTTTTTT. Translated: CASSIGQVNTGELFF.

The chain has TRBV6-1 and TRBJ2-3; D may be TRBD2 (5 bases). This CDR3 has 15 residues. Looked up from germline, CDR1 is MNHNS and CDR2 is SASEGT. V lost 6 bases and J 3 bases, leaving 16 bases between the germline ends. The CDR3 protein is CASRAGLLRTDTQYF. The CDR3 bases are TGTGCCAGCAGGGCTGGACTGTTGAGGACAGATACGCAGTATTTT.

The V gene is TRBV7-3, the J gene TRBJ2-7; D is perhaps TRBD2 (7 bases). V lost 0 bases, J lost 2 bases, and 11 bases lay in between. The CDR3 covers 15 residues. Germline V gene sequence: CDR1 SGHTA, CDR2 FQGTGA. The CDR3 DNA reads TGTGCCAGCAGCTTAACGGGGGGGGGCCCCTACGAGCAGTACTTC. The encoded protein is CASSLTGGGPYEQYF.

The chain uses TRBV4-2 and TRBJ1-4; D is perhaps TRBD1 (5 bases). This CDR3 is built from 17 residues. The V gene's germline CDR1 is LGHNA and CDR2 YNFKEQ. With 1 base removed from V and 4 bases from J, the gap between germline ends came to 16 bases. The chain's CDR3 is CASSQALIGRGNEKLFF. In nucleotides, the CDR3 is TGTGCCAGCAGCCAAGCTCTGATTGGGAGGGGTAATGAAAAACTGTTTTTT.

This clone has more than one count but fewer than ten. The V call is TRBV19, the J call TRBJ1-1; 7 positions agree with TRBD1. The germline V gene has CDR1 LNHDA and CDR2 SQIVND (reference sequence). The CDR3 is 12 residues long. The J segment lost 6 bases and the V segment lost 7 bases, leaving 5 bases of the junction unmatched. The DNA for the CDR3 is TGTGCCAGTACCGGACAGGTCCCTGAAGCTTTCTTT. This codes for CASTGQVPEAFF.

V gene TRBV4-3 combines with J gene TRBJ1-3; D is unresolved. Germline CDR1 is LGHNA and CDR2 is YSLEER. The CDR3 is 14 residues long. V was clipped by 3 bases and J by 2 bases, with 8 bases between them. Written as DNA, the CDR3 is TGCGCCAGCAGCCATGAGTTCGCTGGAAACACCATATATTTT. Translating it yields CASSHEFAGNTIYF.

The chain employs TRBV9 and TRBJ2-4, with no clear D. This CDR3 is 14 amino acids long. Germline CDR1 SGDLS, CDR2 YYNGEE. The V gene lost 4 bases and the J gene lost 0 bases, with 8 bases spanning the gap. Here the CDR3 reads CASSHFVAKNIQYF. Written as DNA, the CDR3 is TGTGCCAGCAGCCACTTTGTAGCCAAAAACATTCAGTACTTC. The variable domain in full, completed from reference TRBV9 and TRBJ2-4, reads DSGVTQTPKHLITATGQRVTLRCSPRSGDLSVYWYQQSLDQGLQFLIQYYNGEERAKGNILERFSAQQFPDLHSELNLSSLELGDSALYFCASSHFVAKNIQYFGAGTRLSVL.

This chain links TRBV15 with TRBJ1-4, with 7 bases lining up with TRBD1. The V gene end was trimmed by 0 bases and the J gene end by 4 bases; junction bases not matched to a gene: 11. The CDR3 length is 18 residues. Germline-derived CDR1 and CDR2 are LNHNV and YYDKDF (reference sequence). CDR3 loop: CATSRERPTGRNNEKLFF. CDR3 nucleotides: TGTGCCACCAGCAGAGAACGACCGACAGGGCGTAATAATGAAAAACTGTTTTTT.